The entry below gives a single T cell receptor (beta chain) sequence along with its context. The data belong to a study of T cell responses to AZD1222 COVID-19 vaccine. V lost 0 bases to trimming and J lost 7 bases, with 10 bases between them. Germline CDR1 is MNHEY and CDR2 is SVGAGI. The CDR3 extends over 14 amino acids. The data were produced by immunoSEQ multiplex PCR, yet TCRdb's version contains in-frame clones alone and is incomplete. The sample includes 90,000 to 150,000 clones, about nine tenths of them seen just once. The receptor's source is an adult who received the MenACWY meningococcal vaccine as a control. Sample: peripheral blood, taken 28 days after the second dose of the MenACWY control vaccine. The chain uses TRBV6-5 and TRBJ1-5, with D perhaps TRBD1 (5 bases). CDR3: CASSYSVGGQPQHF. The CDR3 region has the DNA TGTGCCAGCAGTTACTCCGTGGGGGGACAGCCCCAGCATTTT.